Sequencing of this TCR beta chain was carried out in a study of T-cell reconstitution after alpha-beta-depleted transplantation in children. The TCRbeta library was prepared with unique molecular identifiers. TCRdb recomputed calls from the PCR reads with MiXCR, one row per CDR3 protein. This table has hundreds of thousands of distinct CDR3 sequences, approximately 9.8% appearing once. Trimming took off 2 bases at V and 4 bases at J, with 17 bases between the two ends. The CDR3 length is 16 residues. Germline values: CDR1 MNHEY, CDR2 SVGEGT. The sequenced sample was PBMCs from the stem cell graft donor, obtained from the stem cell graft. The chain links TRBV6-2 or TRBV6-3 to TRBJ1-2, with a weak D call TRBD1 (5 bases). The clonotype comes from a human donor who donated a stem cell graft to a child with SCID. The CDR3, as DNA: TGTGCCAGCAGTTACCCCCTAAACACAGGATTCTATGGCTACACCTTC. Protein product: CASSYPLNTGFYGYTF.